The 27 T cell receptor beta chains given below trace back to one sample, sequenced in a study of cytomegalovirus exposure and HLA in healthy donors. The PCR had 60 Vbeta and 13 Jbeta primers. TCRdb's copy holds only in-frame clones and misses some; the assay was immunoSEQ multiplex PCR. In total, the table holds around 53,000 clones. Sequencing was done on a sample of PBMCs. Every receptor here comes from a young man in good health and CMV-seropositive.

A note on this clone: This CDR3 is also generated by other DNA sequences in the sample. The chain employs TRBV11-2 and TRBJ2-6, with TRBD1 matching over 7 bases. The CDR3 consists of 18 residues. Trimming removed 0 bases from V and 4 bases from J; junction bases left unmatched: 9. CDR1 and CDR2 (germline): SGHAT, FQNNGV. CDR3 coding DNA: TGTGCCAGCAGCTTAGAAGGGGGCCTCGCCTCCGGGGCCAACGTCCTGACTTTC. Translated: CASSLEGGLASGANVLTF. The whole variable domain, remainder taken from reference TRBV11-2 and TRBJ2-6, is EAGVAQSPRYKIIEKRQSVAFWCNPISGHATLYWYQQILGQGPKLLIQFQNNGVVDDSQLPKDRFSAERLKGVDSTLKIQPAKLEDSAVYLCASSLEGGLASGANVLTFGAGSRLTVL.

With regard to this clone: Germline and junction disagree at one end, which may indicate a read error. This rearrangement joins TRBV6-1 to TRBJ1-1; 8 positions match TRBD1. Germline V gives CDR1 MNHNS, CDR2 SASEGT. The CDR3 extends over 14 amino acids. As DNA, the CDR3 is TGTGCCAGCAGAGAAGGCACAGGGGGCACTGAAGCTTTCTTT. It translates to CASREGTGGTEAFF.

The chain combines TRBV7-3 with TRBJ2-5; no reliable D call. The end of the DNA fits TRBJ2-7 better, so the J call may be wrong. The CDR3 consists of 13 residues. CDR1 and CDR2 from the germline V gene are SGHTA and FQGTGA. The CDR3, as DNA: TGTGCCAGCAGCTTAGAGCCTATCTACGAGCAGTACTTC. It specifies CASSLEPIYEQYF.

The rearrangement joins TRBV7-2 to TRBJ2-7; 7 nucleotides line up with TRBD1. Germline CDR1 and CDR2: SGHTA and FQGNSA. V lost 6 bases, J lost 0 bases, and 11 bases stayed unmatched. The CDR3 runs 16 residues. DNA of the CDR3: TGTGCCAGCAGTACCCCGGCCGGGACAGTCTCCTACGAGCAGTACTTC. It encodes CASSTPAGTVSYEQYF.

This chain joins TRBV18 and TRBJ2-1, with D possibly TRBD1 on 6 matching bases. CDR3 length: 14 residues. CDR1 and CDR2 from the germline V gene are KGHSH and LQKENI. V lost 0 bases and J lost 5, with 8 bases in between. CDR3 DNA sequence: TGTGCCAGCTCACCACCGCAGGGGAACAATGAGCAGTTCTTC. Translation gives CASSPPQGNNEQFF.

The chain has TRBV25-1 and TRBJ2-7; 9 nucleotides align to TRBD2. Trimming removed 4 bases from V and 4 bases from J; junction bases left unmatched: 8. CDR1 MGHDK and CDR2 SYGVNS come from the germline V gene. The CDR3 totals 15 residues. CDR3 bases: TGTGCCAGCAGTGCTAGCGGGACTAGGCTTTACGAGCAGTACTTC. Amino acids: CASSASGTRLYEQYF.

CDR3 nucleotides: TGTGCCAGCAGCTTAGATCGACAGCCTAACACTGAAGCTTTCTTT. This codes for CASSLDRQPNTEAFF. The V call is TRBV11-2, the J call TRBJ1-1; possibly TRBD1 for D (5 bases). Germline V gene sequence: CDR1 SGHAT, CDR2 FQNNGV. Trimming left V 0 bases short and J 2 bases short, with 10 bases between. The CDR3 consists of 15 residues.

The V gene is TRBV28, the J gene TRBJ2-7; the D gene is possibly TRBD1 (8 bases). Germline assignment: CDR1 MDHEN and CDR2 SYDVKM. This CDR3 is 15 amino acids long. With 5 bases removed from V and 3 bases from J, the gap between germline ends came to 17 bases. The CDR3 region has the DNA TGTGCCAGCAGTCCTTACTACAGGGGGGGCTACGAGCAGTACTTC. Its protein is CASSPYYRGGYEQYF.

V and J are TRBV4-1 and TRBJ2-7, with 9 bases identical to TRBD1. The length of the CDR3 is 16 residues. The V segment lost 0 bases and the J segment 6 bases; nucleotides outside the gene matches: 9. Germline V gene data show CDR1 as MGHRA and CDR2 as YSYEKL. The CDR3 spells CASSQEWGQGFVEQYF. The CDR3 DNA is TGCGCCAGCAGCCAAGAATGGGGACAGGGTTTCGTCGAGCAGTACTTC.

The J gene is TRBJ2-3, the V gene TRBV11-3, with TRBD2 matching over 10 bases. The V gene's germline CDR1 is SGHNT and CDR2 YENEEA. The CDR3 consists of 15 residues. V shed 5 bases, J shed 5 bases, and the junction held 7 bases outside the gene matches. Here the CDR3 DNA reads TGTGCCAGCAGCGCGGGGACTAGCGAGGGAGATACGCAGTATTTT. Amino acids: CASSAGTSEGDTQYF.

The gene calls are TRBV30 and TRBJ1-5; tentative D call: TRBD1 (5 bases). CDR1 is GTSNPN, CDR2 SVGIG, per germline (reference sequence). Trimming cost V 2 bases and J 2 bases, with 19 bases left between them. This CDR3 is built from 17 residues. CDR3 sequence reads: CAWSLARQRLGNQPQHF. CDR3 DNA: TGTGCCTGGAGTCTTGCCCGACAGAGACTTGGCAATCAGCCCCAGCATTTT.

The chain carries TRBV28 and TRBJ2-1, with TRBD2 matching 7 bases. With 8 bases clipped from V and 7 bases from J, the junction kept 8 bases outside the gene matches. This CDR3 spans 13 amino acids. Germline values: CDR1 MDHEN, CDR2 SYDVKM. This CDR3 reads CASGRGDLNEQFF. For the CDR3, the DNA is TGTGCCAGCGGACGGGGGGATTTAAATGAGCAGTTCTTC. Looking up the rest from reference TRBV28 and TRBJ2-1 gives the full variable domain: DVKVTQSSRYLVKRTGEKVFLECVQDMDHENMFWYRQDPGLGLRLIYFSYDVKMKEKGDIPEGYSVSREKKERFSLILESASTNQTSMYLCASGRGDLNEQFFGPGTRLTVL.

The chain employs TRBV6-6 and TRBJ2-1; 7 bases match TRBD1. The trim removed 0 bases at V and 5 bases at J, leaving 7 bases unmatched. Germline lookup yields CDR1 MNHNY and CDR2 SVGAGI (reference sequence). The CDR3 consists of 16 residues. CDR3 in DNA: TGTGCCAGCAGTTACTCGGGGGACAGATATAACAATGAGCAGTTCTTC. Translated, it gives CASSYSGDRYNNEQFF.

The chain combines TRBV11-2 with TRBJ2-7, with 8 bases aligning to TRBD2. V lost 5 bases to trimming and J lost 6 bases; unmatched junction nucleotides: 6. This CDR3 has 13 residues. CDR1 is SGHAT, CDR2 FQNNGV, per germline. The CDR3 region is CASSGAGVREQYF. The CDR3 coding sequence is TGTGCCAGCAGCGGAGCGGGAGTCCGCGAGCAGTACTTC.

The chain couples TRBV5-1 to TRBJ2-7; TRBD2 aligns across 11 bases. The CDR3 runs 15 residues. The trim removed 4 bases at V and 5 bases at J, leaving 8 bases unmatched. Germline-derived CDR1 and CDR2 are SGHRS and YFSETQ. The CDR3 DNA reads TGCGCCAGCAGCCCTTCACTAGCGGGAGACCACGAGCAGTACTTC. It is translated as CASSPSLAGDHEQYF.

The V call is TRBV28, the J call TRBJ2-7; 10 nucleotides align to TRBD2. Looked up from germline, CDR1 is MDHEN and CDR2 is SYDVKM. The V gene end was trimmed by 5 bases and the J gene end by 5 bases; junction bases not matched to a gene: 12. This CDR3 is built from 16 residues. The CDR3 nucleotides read TGTGCCAGCAGTGCCGTAGGAGCGGGAGGGCTTGACGAGCAGTACTTC. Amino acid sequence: CASSAVGAGGLDEQYF.

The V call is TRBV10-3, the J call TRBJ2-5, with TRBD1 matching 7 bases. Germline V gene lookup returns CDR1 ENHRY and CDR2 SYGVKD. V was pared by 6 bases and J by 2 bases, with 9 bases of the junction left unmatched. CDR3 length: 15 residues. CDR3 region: CAISENPGQQETQYF. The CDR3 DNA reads TGTGCCATCAGCGAGAACCCGGGACAGCAAGAGACCCAGTACTTC.

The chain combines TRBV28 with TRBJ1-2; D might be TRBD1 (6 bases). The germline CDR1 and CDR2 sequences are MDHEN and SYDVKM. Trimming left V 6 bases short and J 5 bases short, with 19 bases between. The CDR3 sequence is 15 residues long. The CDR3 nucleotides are TGTGCCAGCAGCGCCGGGACACGGGGATTTTATGGCTACACCTTC. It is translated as CASSAGTRGFYGYTF.

The DNA for the CDR3 is TGTGCCAGCAGTTTATCGGGGGGGAGCTATGGCTACACCTTC. Translating it yields CASSLSGGSYGYTF. The chain links TRBV27 to TRBJ1-2, with a possible D match to TRBD1 (5 bases). The CDR3 totals 14 residues. The V gene lost 0 bases and the J gene lost 4 bases, with 9 bases spanning the gap. In germline, CDR1 is MNHEY, CDR2 SMNVEV (reference sequence).

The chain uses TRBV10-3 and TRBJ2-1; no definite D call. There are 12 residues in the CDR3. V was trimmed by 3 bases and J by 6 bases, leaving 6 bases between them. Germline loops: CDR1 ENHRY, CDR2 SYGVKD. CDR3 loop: CAISENGNEQFF. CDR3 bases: TGTGCCATCAGTGAAAACGGCAATGAGCAGTTCTTC.

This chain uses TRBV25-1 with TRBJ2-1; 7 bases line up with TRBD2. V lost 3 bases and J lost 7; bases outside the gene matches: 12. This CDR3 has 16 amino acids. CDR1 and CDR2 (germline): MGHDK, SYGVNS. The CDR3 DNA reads TGTGCCAGCAGTGACCCCAGAGCGGGACTTTTTAATGAGCAGTTCTTC. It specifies CASSDPRAGLFNEQFF.

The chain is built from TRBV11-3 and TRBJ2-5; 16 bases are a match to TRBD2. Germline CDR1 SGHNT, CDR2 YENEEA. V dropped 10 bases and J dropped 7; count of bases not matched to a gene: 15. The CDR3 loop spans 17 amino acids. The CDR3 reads CATSAGTSGRAEGTQYF. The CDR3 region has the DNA TGTGCCACCTCTGCTGGGACTAGCGGGAGGGCCGAAGGGACCCAGTACTTC.

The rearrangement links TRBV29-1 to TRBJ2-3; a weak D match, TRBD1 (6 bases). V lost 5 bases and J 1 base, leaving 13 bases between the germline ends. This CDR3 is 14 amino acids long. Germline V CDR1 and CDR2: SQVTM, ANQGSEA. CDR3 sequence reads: CSVRQQGGTDTQYF. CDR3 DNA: TGCAGCGTTCGCCAACAGGGTGGCACAGATACGCAGTATTTT.

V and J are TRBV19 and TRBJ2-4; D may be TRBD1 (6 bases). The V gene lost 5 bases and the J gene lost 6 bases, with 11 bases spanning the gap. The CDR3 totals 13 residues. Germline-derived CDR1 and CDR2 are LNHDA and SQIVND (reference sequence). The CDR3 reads CASSLRDINIQYF. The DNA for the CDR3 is TGTGCCAGTAGTCTCCGGGACATAAACATTCAGTACTTC. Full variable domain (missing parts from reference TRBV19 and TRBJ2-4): DGGITQSPKYLFRKEGQNVTLSCEQNLNHDAMYWYRQDPGQGLRLIYYSQIVNDFQKGDIAEGYSVSREKKESFPLTVTSAQKNPTAFYLCASSLRDINIQYFGAGTRLSVL.

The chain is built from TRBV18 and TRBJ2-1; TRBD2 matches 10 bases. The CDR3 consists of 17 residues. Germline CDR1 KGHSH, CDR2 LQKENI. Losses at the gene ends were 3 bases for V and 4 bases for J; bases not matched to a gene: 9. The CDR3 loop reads CASSPPWGLASYNEQFF. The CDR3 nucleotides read TGTGCCAGCTCACCTCCATGGGGACTAGCGAGTTACAATGAGCAGTTCTTC. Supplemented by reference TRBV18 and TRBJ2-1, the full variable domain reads NAGVMQNPRHLVRRRGQEARLRCSPMKGHSHVYWYRQLPEEGLKFMVYLQKENIIDESGMPKERFSAEFPKEGPSILRIQQVVRGDSAAYFCASSPPWGLASYNEQFFGPGTRLTVL.

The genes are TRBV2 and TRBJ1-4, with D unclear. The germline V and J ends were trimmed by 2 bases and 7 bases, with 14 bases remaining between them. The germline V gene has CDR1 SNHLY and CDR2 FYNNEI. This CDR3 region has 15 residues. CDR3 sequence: CASSEISGWGEKLFF. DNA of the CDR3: TGTGCCAGCAGTGAAATAAGCGGATGGGGTGAAAAACTGTTTTTT. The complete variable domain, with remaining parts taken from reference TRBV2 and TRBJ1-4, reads EPEVTQTPSHQVTQMGQEVILRCVPISNHLYFYWYRQILGQKVEFLVSFYNNEISEKSEIFDDQFSVERPDGSNFTLKIRSTKLEDSAMYFCASSEISGWGEKLFFGSGTQLSVL.

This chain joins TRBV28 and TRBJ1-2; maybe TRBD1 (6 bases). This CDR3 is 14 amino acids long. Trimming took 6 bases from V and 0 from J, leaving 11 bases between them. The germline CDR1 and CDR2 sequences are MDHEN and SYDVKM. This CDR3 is CASRFQGTNYGYTF. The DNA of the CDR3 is TGTGCCAGCAGATTTCAGGGGACTAACTATGGCTACACCTTC.